The 19 T cell receptor beta chains given below trace back to one sample, sequenced in a study of blood T cell repertoires in COVID-19. Profiled with immunoSEQ multiplex PCR; TCRdb holds only in-frame clones, not every one. The sample holds 150,000 to 200,000 clones, about four fifths seen once. The material sequenced was peripheral blood. All receptors come from a man aged 60-69 years with acute or convalescent COVID-19.

J is TRBJ2-7 and V is TRBV6-2 or TRBV6-3; maybe TRBD1 (5 bases). Trimming pared 2 bases from V and 0 bases from J, leaving 5 bases between. This CDR3 has 13 residues. Germline loops: CDR1 MNHEY, CDR2 SVGEGT. The CDR3 reads CASSYTGSYEQYF. In DNA, the CDR3 is TGTGCCAGCAGTTACACAGGCTCCTACGAGCAGTACTTC.

This sequence joins TRBV19 and TRBJ2-1; D is unclear. The germline CDR1 and CDR2 sequences are LNHDA and SQIVND (reference sequence). This CDR3 region has 14 residues. Trimming pared 2 bases from V and 3 bases from J, leaving 8 bases between. The CDR3 is CASSINSFYNEQFF. The CDR3 DNA sequence: TGTGCCAGTAGTATAAACAGCTTCTACAATGAGCAGTTCTTC.

The rearrangement links TRBV5-1 to TRBJ2-5; 15 bases are shared with TRBD2. With V trimmed by 7 bases and J by 4 bases, 8 bases remained unmatched. The length of the CDR3 is 16 residues. Per the germline V gene, CDR1 is SGHRS and CDR2 is YFSETQ. For the CDR3, the DNA is TGCGCCAGCGGCCTTGGGACTAGCGGGAGGTTAGAGACCCAGTACTTC. Protein sequence: CASGLGTSGRLETQYF.

This rearrangement joins TRBV5-6 to TRBJ1-1, with TRBD1 as a possible D gene (6 bases). V dropped 4 bases and J dropped 3 bases, with 10 bases sitting between them. The CDR3 totals 13 residues. Looked up from germline, CDR1 is SGHDT and CDR2 is YYEEEE. DNA for the CDR3: TGTGCCAGCAGCAAGGGGGGGTACACTGAAGCTTTCTTT. Protein product: CASSKGGYTEAFF.

A few counts support this clone. The chain uses TRBV10-3 and TRBJ1-2, with 7 bases identical to TRBD1. The germline V gene encodes CDR1 ENHRY and CDR2 SYGVKD. This CDR3 spans 12 amino acids. Germline trimming cut 6 bases from V and 7 bases from J; bases unmatched to any gene: 5. CDR3 sequence: CAIRPTGFGYTF. In DNA form, the CDR3 reads TGTGCCATCAGGCCGACAGGGTTTGGCTACACCTTC.

The rearrangement joins TRBV27 to TRBJ2-1; 9 bases agree with TRBD2. J was trimmed by 5 bases and V by 7 bases; bases with no gene match: 12. Germline V gene lookup returns CDR1 MNHEY and CDR2 SMNVEV (reference sequence). The CDR3 consists of 16 residues. The CDR3 spells CASKFPGTSLHNEQFF. As DNA, the CDR3 is TGTGCCAGCAAATTCCCCGGGACTAGCTTGCACAATGAGCAGTTCTTC.

The chain employs TRBV4-2 and TRBJ1-1; 9 bases match TRBD1. The V gene end was trimmed by 4 bases and the J gene end by 2 bases; junction bases not matched to a gene: 8. CDR1 LGHNA and CDR2 YNFKEQ come from the germline V gene. CDR3 size: 16 residues. The chain's CDR3 is CASSLSRDRVNTEAFF. CDR3 bases: TGTGCCAGCAGCCTATCCCGGGACAGGGTTAACACTGAAGCTTTCTTT.

The chain carries TRBV9 and TRBJ1-2; D unresolved. The germline V and J ends were trimmed by 4 bases and 4 bases, with 5 bases remaining between them. The germline V gene encodes CDR1 SGDLS and CDR2 YYNGEE. CDR3 length equals 11 residues. CDR3 in DNA: TGTGCCAGCAGCACTATCTATGGCTACACCTTC. Translating it yields CASSTIYGYTF.

This clone was seen a few times. This chain links TRBV7-9 with TRBJ1-2, with unresolved D. V gave up 0 bases and J gave up 6 bases, with 14 bases separating them. Looked up from germline, CDR1 is SEHNR and CDR2 is FQNEAQ (reference sequence). The CDR3 spans 15 residues. CDR3 loop: CASSLAAGRSDGYTF. Written as DNA, the CDR3 is TGTGCCAGCAGCTTAGCGGCCGGGAGGAGTGATGGCTACACCTTC.

The rearrangement uses TRBV30 and TRBJ1-1, with a possible D match to TRBD1 (5 bases). V was trimmed by 2 bases and J by 4 bases, leaving 11 bases between them. The V gene's germline CDR1 is GTSNPN and CDR2 SVGIG (reference sequence). This CDR3 has 13 amino acids. For the CDR3, the DNA is TGTGCCTGGAGTCAGGGTGTCTCCACTGAAGCTTTCTTT. It codes for CAWSQGVSTEAFF.

The genes are TRBV15 and TRBJ2-4, with 11 bases that match TRBD2. CDR1 is LNHNV, CDR2 YYDKDF, per germline (reference sequence). The CDR3 runs to 16 residues. V gave up 1 base and J gave up 6 bases; unmatched junction bases: 5. CDR3 nucleotides: TGTGCCACCAGCAGAGCTTTAGCGGGAGGGGCAAACATTCAGTACTTC. It codes for CATSRALAGGANIQYF.

Only a few counts were recorded for this clone. The chain employs TRBV28 and TRBJ1-2; 12 bases map to TRBD1. V lost 6 bases and J lost 9; bases outside the gene matches: 11. CDR1 and CDR2 (germline): MDHEN, SYDVKM. This CDR3 region has 15 residues. CDR3 amino acids: CASSLEGQGARSYTF. CDR3 nucleotides: TGTGCCAGCAGCCTAGAGGGACAGGGGGCCAGAAGCTACACCTTC.

V usage is TRBV5-4 and J usage is TRBJ1-2; 7 bases agree with TRBD1. V lost 0 bases to trimming and J lost 4 bases; unmatched junction nucleotides: 3. The germline gives CDR1 SGHNT, CDR2 YYREEE (reference sequence). The CDR3 is made up of 14 amino acids. CDR3 DNA sequence: TGTGCCAGCAGCTTGGAAGGGACAGCCTATGGCTACACCTTC. It is translated as CASSLEGTAYGYTF.

The table lists this clone with many counts. The chain joins TRBV7-3 to TRBJ1-1, with D possibly being TRBD1 (5 bases). The V gene lost 2 bases and the J gene lost 5 bases, with 15 bases spanning the gap. The CDR3 consists of 15 residues. Germline V gene data show CDR1 as SGHTA and CDR2 as FQGTGA. DNA for the CDR3: TGTGCCAGCAGCTTAGTGATGATAGGGGATACTGAAGCTTTCTTT. Translated, it gives CASSLVMIGDTEAFF.

This chain links TRBV3-1 (or the pseudogene TRBV3-2) with TRBJ1-2; 10 bases agree with TRBD1. V was clipped by 2 bases and J by 4 bases; unmatched bases: 7. Germline V CDR1 and CDR2: LGHDT, YNNKEL (reference sequence). The CDR3 is 16 amino acids. The chain's CDR3 is CASSQPRTGGTYGYTF. In DNA form, the CDR3 reads TGTGCCAGCAGCCAACCCCGGACAGGGGGTACCTATGGCTACACCTTC.

The chain uses TRBV29-1 and TRBJ1-4, with 9 bases matching TRBD1. The junction had 2 bases not matched to a gene; V was cut back by 5 bases and J by 7 bases. The CDR3 sequence is 12 residues long. CDR1 and CDR2 (germline): SQVTM, ANQGSEA. In DNA form, the CDR3 reads TGCAGCGTTAGGACAGGGGTTGAAAAACTGTTTTTT. Its protein is CSVRTGVEKLFF.

The genes are TRBV5-1 and TRBJ2-7; D is unresolved. This CDR3 has 14 residues. Germline loops: CDR1 SGHRS, CDR2 YFSETQ. Trimming pared 3 bases from V and 1 base from J, leaving 11 bases between. CDR3 nucleotides: TGCGCCAGCAGCTCGGCGGTGGGTTCCTACGAGCAGTACTTC. Protein: CASSSAVGSYEQYF.

The rearrangement uses TRBV30 and TRBJ1-1, with a tentative D call TRBD1 (6 bases). The CDR3 contains 13 residues. Trimming removed 5 bases from V and 2 bases from J, with 12 bases in between. Germline CDR1 reads GTSNPN; CDR2 reads SVGIG (reference sequence). CDR3 sequence (DNA): TGTGCCTGGGAGACAGGAACAAACACTGAAGCTTTCTTT. Protein sequence: CAWETGTNTEAFF.

The genes are TRBV12-3 or TRBV12-4 and TRBJ2-7, with D uncertain. The CDR3 runs 13 residues. The V and J ends lost 5 bases and 9 bases respectively, with 17 bases between them. The CDR3: CASSACSGCGQYF. Here the CDR3 DNA reads TGTGCCAGCAGTGCTTGCTCCGGATGCGGGCAGTACTTC.